The clone carrying this TCR beta chain has ten or more counts. The CDR3 runs to 17 residues. Germline CDR1 and CDR2: MDHEN and SYDVKM. V was pared by 5 bases and J by 1 base, with 8 bases of the junction left unmatched. The sample belongs to a study of T-cell memory formation after mild COVID-19. TCRdb ran MiXCR on the 5' RACE reads and lists one entry per CDR3 protein. The repertoire holds hundreds of thousands of distinct CDR3 sequences, with 28% as singletons. Sequenced material: PBMCs or a T cell subset sorted from them (not recorded which). The sequence came from an adult woman who had mild COVID-19 (a few samples of this study predate the infection). Cell type and time point are not known. The V and J genes are TRBV28 and TRBJ2-2; 9 nucleotides agree with TRBD1. CDR3 region: CASSHRGTGWNTGELFF. As DNA, the CDR3 is TGTGCCAGCAGTCACCGGGGGACAGGGTGGAACACCGGGGAGCTGTTTTTT.